The sample holds many counts of the clone carrying this TCR beta chain. Time point given: sample taken at primary tumor resection. Whole RNA was taken from tumor, nontumor lung or frozen PBMC; it was then sequenced unsorted. V shed 4 bases, J shed 1 base, and the junction held 8 bases outside the gene matches. Germline V lookup: CDR1 SGHKS, CDR2 YYEKEE (reference sequence). CDR3 length: 16 amino acids. This record belongs to a study of spatial heterogeneity in lung cancer. Looking at the study overall: Detection consistently captured more beta-chain sequences than alpha-chain sequences.

TCRdb processed the 5' RACE reads anew with MiXCR; each CDR3 protein has one entry. The data show about 36,000 distinct CDR3 sequences, with around 5.2% seen just once and roughly 26% held by the top ten. The sequence came from a female donor with early-stage non-small cell lung cancer. This specimen was PBMCs, taken at surgery. The chain employs TRBV5-5 and TRBJ2-1; 7 bases align to TRBD2. The CDR3 region has the DNA TGTGCCAGCAGCCCCCGCCCTAGCGGTTCCTACAATGAGCAGTTCTTC. It yields the protein CASSPRPSGSYNEQFF.